The 27 T cell receptor beta chains given below trace back to one sample, sequenced in a study of early T cells in non-severe SARS-CoV-2 infection. TCRdb redid the calling of the 5' RACE reads with MiXCR, one entry per CDR3 protein. The sample yields 79,000 or so distinct CDR3 sequences, more than 10% seen once. Sequencing was carried out using whole blood. These TCRs come from an adult who was a healthcare worker with PCR-confirmed SARS-CoV-2 infection or an uninfected control (not recorded which).

The V gene is TRBV6-5, the J gene TRBJ2-5; D is possibly TRBD1 (6 bases). Trimming left V 2 bases short and J 8 bases short, with 18 bases between. The CDR3 length is 15 residues. Germline values: CDR1 MNHEY, CDR2 SVGAGI. This CDR3 reads CASSYGQTLKRTQYF. CDR3 DNA: TGTGCCAGCAGTTACGGACAGACACTAAAGAGAACCCAGTACTTC.

V is TRBV7-9 and J is TRBJ2-2; the D is unclear. Per the germline V gene, CDR1 is SEHNR and CDR2 is FQNEAQ (reference sequence). V lost 4 bases, J lost 2 bases, and 2 bases lay in between. The CDR3 covers 12 residues. The CDR3 sequence is CASSSNTGELFF. CDR3 sequence (DNA): TGTGCCAGCAGCTCAAACACCGGGGAGCTGTTTTTT.

This clonotype occurred many times. The V call is TRBV7-6, the J call TRBJ2-5; TRBD1 or TRBD2 may be the D gene (5 bases each). V lost 5 bases to trimming and J lost 0 bases, with 13 bases between them. Germline CDR1 is SGHVS and CDR2 is FNYEAQ. The CDR3 totals 15 residues. The CDR3 DNA reads TGTGCCAGCAGCCCCCGAGGGGCTCACCAAGAGACCCAGTACTTC. Its translation is CASSPRGAHQETQYF.

This clonotype appeared a few times. The rearrangement uses TRBV6-1 and TRBJ2-1; tentatively, D is TRBD2 (6 bases). Germline-derived CDR1 and CDR2 are MNHNS and SASEGT. The ends were cut back, 7 bases at V and 4 bases at J, with 14 bases in the middle. CDR3 size: 14 residues. In DNA form, the CDR3 reads TGTGCCAGCAAATACTGGGGGGTGTACAATGAGCAGTTCTTC. It translates to CASKYWGVYNEQFF.

This clonotype was observed many times. The CDR3, as DNA: TGTGCCAGCAGTTTCGCACCTCACACTGAAGCTTTCTTT. It yields the protein CASSFAPHTEAFF. V gene TRBV28 combines with J gene TRBJ1-1; no definite D call. V shed 3 bases and J shed 3 bases, with 8 bases lying between them. The germline gives CDR1 MDHEN, CDR2 SYDVKM. The CDR3 has 13 amino acids.

This clonotype is a singleton in its sample. One base away lies a much larger clone, so this may be a sequencing read error. This chain joins TRBV5-1 and TRBJ2-1; D is uncertain. Germline CDR1 reads SGHRS; CDR2 reads YFSETQ. This CDR3 is 12 amino acids long. The germline V and J ends were trimmed by 2 bases and 8 bases, with 8 bases remaining between them. The CDR3 protein is CASSFSGDEQFF. The CDR3 DNA is TGCGCCAGCAGCTTCTCGGGCGATGAGCAGTTCTTC.

The J gene is TRBJ1-1, the V gene TRBV6-2 or TRBV6-3, with D possibly matching TRBD1 (6 bases). CDR3 size: 14 residues. Germline lookup yields CDR1 MNHEY and CDR2 SVGEGT. The V end was cut by 4 bases, the J end by 0 bases, with 9 bases between. This CDR3 reads CASSSGQMNTEAFF. CDR3 nucleotide sequence: TGTGCCAGCAGTTCAGGACAGATGAACACTGAAGCTTTCTTT.

The chain employs TRBV29-1 and TRBJ2-7, with a possible D match to TRBD2 (6 bases). V was shortened by 4 bases and J by 6 bases, with 19 bases between the two germline ends. Germline-derived CDR1 and CDR2 are SQVTM and ANQGSEA. The CDR3 has 14 residues. The CDR3 spells CSVVISGRGSEQYF. In DNA form, the CDR3 reads TGCAGCGTTGTCATTTCAGGGCGGGGATCCGAGCAGTACTTC.

This chain's CDR3 is CASSLRWGWDEQFF. CDR3 in DNA: TGTGCCAGCAGCTTAAGGTGGGGTTGGGATGAGCAGTTCTTC. The rearrangement links TRBV7-2 to TRBJ2-1; D not certain. CDR3 length: 14 residues. Germline lookup yields CDR1 SGHTA and CDR2 FQGNSA. Between the trimmed V and J ends, which lost 2 bases and 8 bases, there was a span of 13 bases.

The chain joins TRBV20-1 to TRBJ1-5, with D possibly TRBD1 on 6 matching bases. Germline CDR1 reads DFQATT; CDR2 reads SNEGSKA (reference sequence). V lost 2 bases, J lost 0 bases, and 11 bases lay in between. CDR3 length: 15 residues. The CDR3 bases are TGCAGTGCTAGATCTTACAGGGATAGCAATCAGCCCCAGCATTTT. This encodes CSARSYRDSNQPQHF.

This clonotype has ten or more counts. V and J are TRBV6-5 and TRBJ2-3; the D call may be TRBD1 or TRBD2 (5 bases each). Trimming cost V 3 bases and J 0 bases, with 10 bases left between them. Germline CDR1 and CDR2: MNHEY and SVGAGI. CDR3 length: 15 residues. DNA for the CDR3: TGTGCCAGCAGTTATGGGACGGAGAGCACAGATACGCAGTATTTT. It codes for CASSYGTESTDTQYF.

Many counts were recorded for this clonotype. This chain joins TRBV3-1 and TRBJ2-3; 9 bases agree with TRBD1. The CDR3 loop spans 15 amino acids. Trimming took 4 bases from V and 3 from J; bases not matched to a gene: 5. CDR1 and CDR2 (germline): LGHDT, YNNKEL (reference sequence). CDR3 DNA: TGTGCCAGCAGCCTGGGACAGGGCACGACAGATACGCAGTATTTT. It is translated as CASSLGQGTTDTQYF.

This clonotype was counted only a few times. V and J are TRBV6-2 or TRBV6-3 and TRBJ2-6; D remains unclear. The CDR3 totals 17 residues. V shed 2 bases and J shed 1 base, with 12 bases lying between them. The germline V gene encodes CDR1 MNHEY and CDR2 SVGEGT. This chain's CDR3 is CASSYDPRRSGANVLTF. DNA for the CDR3: TGTGCCAGCAGTTACGACCCCAGGCGTTCTGGGGCCAACGTCCTGACTTTC.

The sample holds a few counts of this clonotype. The V and J genes are TRBV4-2 and TRBJ2-5; D gene ambiguous. The length of the CDR3 is 14 residues. Trimming removed 6 bases from V and 7 bases from J, with 18 bases in between. The germline V gene has CDR1 LGHNA and CDR2 YNFKEQ. CDR3 nucleotides: TGTGCCAGCAGGAAGGTCGACCCTTCAGGGACCCAGTACTTC. It encodes CASRKVDPSGTQYF.

This clonotype was observed a few times. V and J are TRBV6-2 or TRBV6-3 and TRBJ2-7; D gene uncertain. Germline CDR1 reads MNHEY; CDR2 reads SVGEGT. This CDR3 is built from 13 residues. V was clipped by 5 bases and J by 3 bases, with 11 bases between them. The CDR3 DNA follows: TGTGCCAGCAGTATACAATACAGCTACGAGCAGTACTTC. Its protein product is CASSIQYSYEQYF.

This clonotype was found a few times. The chain uses TRBV25-1 and TRBJ2-3; 11 nucleotides align to TRBD1. V was clipped by 4 bases and J by 5 bases; unmatched bases: 2. Germline values: CDR1 MGHDK, CDR2 SYGVNS. The CDR3 is 14 residues long. CDR3 in DNA: TGTGCCAGCAGTGCGGGACAGGGGGTAGATACGCAGTATTTT. This translates into CASSAGQGVDTQYF.

V is TRBV4-3 and J is TRBJ2-1; D is perhaps TRBD1 (5 bases). The CDR3 runs 14 residues. The V end lost 4 bases, the J end lost 6 bases, and 13 bases lay between the germline ends. The germline V gene has CDR1 LGHNA and CDR2 YSLEER. CDR3: CASSLGHRFNEQFF. For the CDR3, the DNA is TGCGCCAGCAGCCTCGGACACCGATTCAATGAGCAGTTCTTC.

This clonotype has only a few counts. CDR3 nucleotide sequence: TGTGCCAGCAACAACAGGGAGATAGGTGGCTACACCTTC. Amino acid sequence: CASNNREIGGYTF. The chain uses TRBV6-1 and TRBJ1-2; a possible D gene is TRBD1 (6 bases). Trimming cost V 7 bases and J 7 bases, with 16 bases left between them. CDR1 is MNHNS and CDR2 is SASEGT in the germline V gene. The CDR3 runs to 13 residues.

The genes are TRBV28 and TRBJ1-5; 7 bases are shared with TRBD1. J was trimmed by 2 bases and V by 5 bases; bases with no gene match: 15. Per the germline V gene, CDR1 is MDHEN and CDR2 is SYDVKM. The CDR3 has 18 residues. The CDR3 spells CASSRVLQGFRGNQPQHF. The CDR3 DNA reads TGTGCCAGCAGTCGCGTACTACAGGGGTTCAGGGGCAATCAGCCCCAGCATTTT.

This clonotype was recorded at least ten times. This chain joins TRBV20-1 and TRBJ1-1, with D uncertain. The CDR3 loop spans 16 amino acids. CDR1 and CDR2 from the germline V gene are DFQATT and SNEGSKA (reference sequence). Trimming took 3 bases from V and 2 from J, leaving 19 bases between them. The CDR3 sequence is CSASPVGLFFNTEAFF. CDR3 sequence (DNA): TGCAGTGCTAGTCCCGTCGGGCTGTTTTTCAACACTGAAGCTTTCTTT.

The CDR3 coding sequence is TGCAGTGCTAGGGCTGGCGGGGCGACAGATACGCAGTATTTT. Translating it yields CSARAGGATDTQYF. The rearrangement joins TRBV20-1 to TRBJ2-3, with D possibly TRBD2 on 6 matching bases. CDR1 is DFQATT and CDR2 is SNEGSKA in the germline V gene (reference sequence). The ends were cut back, 3 bases at V and 3 bases at J, with 13 bases in the middle. This CDR3 spans 14 amino acids.

The chain links TRBV7-8 to TRBJ1-1; D uncertain. This CDR3 contains 13 residues. Germline V lookup: CDR1 SGHVS, CDR2 FQNEAQ. V was shortened by 5 bases and J by 6 bases, with 13 bases between the two germline ends. The CDR3 DNA is TGTGCCAGCAGCCCAAATAGGGCGGCTGAAGCTTTCTTT. Amino acid sequence: CASSPNRAAEAFF.

This clonotype was recorded at least ten times. The V and J genes are TRBV29-1 and TRBJ1-1; D remains ambiguous. The CDR3 has 14 residues. CDR1 is SQVTM and CDR2 is ANQGSEA in the germline V gene. Trimming removed 4 bases at V and 0 bases at J, with 12 bases between. In DNA form, the CDR3 reads TGCAGCGTTGCTTTAGGGCTTCTGAACACTGAAGCTTTCTTT. Translating it yields CSVALGLLNTEAFF.

The gene calls are TRBV10-1 and TRBJ2-7; no reliable D call. Germline-derived CDR1 and CDR2 are WNHNN and SYGVQD (reference sequence). This CDR3 region has 14 residues. The V gene lost 0 bases and the J gene lost 3 bases, with 9 bases spanning the gap. CDR3 DNA: TGCGCCAGCAGTGAGTCTGGGCTTCTCTACGAGCAGTACTTC. It yields the protein CASSESGLLYEQYF.

This clonotype came up a few times. This chain connects TRBV28 to TRBJ1-1; a weak D match, TRBD1 (6 bases). Trimming shortened V by 7 bases and J by 3 bases, and 9 bases separated the two germline ends. The length of the CDR3 is 12 residues. In germline, CDR1 is MDHEN, CDR2 SYDVKM. The CDR3 sequence: CASNRAYTEAFF. The CDR3 nucleotides read TGTGCCAGCAACAGGGCTTACACTGAAGCTTTCTTT.

The rearrangement uses TRBV25-1 and TRBJ2-3; D is perhaps TRBD1 or TRBD2 (5 bases each). The V and J ends lost 4 bases and 0 bases respectively, with 5 bases between them. Per germline, CDR1 MGHDK and CDR2 SYGVNS. The CDR3 is 13 amino acids. The CDR3 spells CASSGDSTDTQYF. CDR3 sequence (DNA): TGTGCCAGCAGTGGGGACAGCACAGATACGCAGTATTTT.

The V call is TRBV6-2 or TRBV6-3, the J call TRBJ2-1; no definite D call. Germline V CDR1 and CDR2: MNHEY, SVGEGT. V was shortened by 0 bases and J by 8 bases, with 11 bases between the two germline ends. The CDR3 is made up of 14 amino acids. Here the CDR3 reads CASSYSNPFDEQFF. Here the CDR3 DNA reads TGTGCCAGCAGTTACTCGAACCCTTTCGATGAGCAGTTCTTC.